These 19 T cell receptor beta chains share one sample of origin, sequenced in a study of CD8 T cells in Susac syndrome. RNA in amounts of roughly 0.5 to 1 ug was reverse transcribed with random hexamers. TCRdb processed the immunoSEQ multiplex PCR reads anew with MiXCR; each CDR3 protein has one entry. In the table there are 300,000 to 350,000 distinct CDR3 sequences, around 90% of which are singletons. The specimen was CD4+ T cells from PBMCs. The origin of the receptors is a human donor with multiple sclerosis.

J is TRBJ1-3 and V is TRBV18; TRBD1 agrees at 9 bases. Germline CDR1 reads KGHSH; CDR2 reads LQKENI. Trimming at V came to 3 bases and at J to 0 bases, leaving 12 bases not matched to a gene. The CDR3 has 19 amino acids. CDR3 coding DNA: TGTGCCAGCTCACCCTCACAGGGGGCCGTTAGGAGCTCTGGAAACACCATATATTTT. Its protein is CASSPSQGAVRSSGNTIYF.

This clonotype was seen only once. The V call is TRBV7-9, the J call TRBJ2-1; no firm D call. The germline V gene has CDR1 SEHNR and CDR2 FQNEAQ (reference sequence). This CDR3 has 15 amino acids. Trimming removed 5 bases at V and 0 bases at J, with 11 bases between. CDR3 sequence reads: CASSGWLSSYNEQFF. The CDR3, as DNA: TGTGCCAGCAGCGGGTGGTTGAGCTCCTACAATGAGCAGTTCTTC.

The chain is built from TRBV20-1 and TRBJ2-5; maybe TRBD2 (6 bases). Trimming removed 0 bases at V and 1 base at J, with 9 bases between. CDR3 size: 14 residues. The germline CDR1 and CDR2 sequences are DFQATT and SNEGSKA (reference sequence). In DNA form, the CDR3 reads TGCAGTGCTAGAGACGGGACTTCCCAAGAGACCCAGTACTTC. Its translation: CSARDGTSQETQYF.

The gene calls are TRBV5-5 and TRBJ2-7; D is perhaps TRBD2 (5 bases). V was cut by 4 bases and J by 2 bases, with 10 bases left in between. Germline CDR1 is SGHKS and CDR2 is YYEKEE (reference sequence). This CDR3 comprises 13 residues. CDR3 residues: CASSHLGAYEQYF. For the CDR3, the DNA is TGTGCCAGCAGCCACCTCGGGGCCTACGAGCAGTACTTC.

The chain joins TRBV5-1 to TRBJ2-7; 9 bases match TRBD1. This CDR3 contains 14 residues. Trimming took 7 bases from V and 4 from J; bases not matched to a gene: 9. The V gene's germline CDR1 is SGHRS and CDR2 YFSETQ. DNA for the CDR3: TGCGCCAGCGCAGTGGGACAGGGCCCTTACGAGCAGTACTTC. Translation gives CASAVGQGPYEQYF.

CDR3 nucleotide sequence: TGCAGTGCTCGCCGGAGGGGACTACGCTCCTACAATGAGCAGTTCTTC. This gives the protein CSARRRGLRSYNEQFF. V usage is TRBV20-1 and J usage is TRBJ2-1, with 7 bases that match TRBD2. The germline V gene has CDR1 DFQATT and CDR2 SNEGSKA (reference sequence). The J segment lost 0 bases and the V segment lost 5 bases, leaving 10 bases of the junction unmatched. The CDR3 length is 16 residues.

This sequence joins TRBV20-1 and TRBJ2-2, with 9 positions matching TRBD2. This CDR3 is built from 17 residues. After removal of 2 bases from V and 0 bases from J, the junction contained 7 bases not matched to a gene. Germline lookup yields CDR1 DFQATT and CDR2 SNEGSKA (reference sequence). The CDR3 here is CSARLAGRRTNTGELFF. DNA for the CDR3: TGCAGTGCTAGACTAGCGGGAAGGCGGACGAACACCGGGGAGCTGTTTTTT.

The chain joins TRBV24-1 to TRBJ2-1, with TRBD2 matching 10 bases. This CDR3 has 14 residues. V shed 10 bases and J 9 bases; nucleotides not matched to a gene: 11. The germline gives CDR1 KGHDR, CDR2 SFDVKD. CDR3 sequence: CATASPAGGLEQFF. CDR3 coding DNA: TGTGCCACGGCCTCCCCAGCGGGGGGGCTTGAGCAGTTCTTC.

V gene TRBV5-1 combines with J gene TRBJ1-6; D not certain. V was cut by 0 bases and J by 9 bases, with 13 bases left in between. The CDR3 is 15 amino acids. Germline V gene sequence: CDR1 SGHRS, CDR2 YFSETQ. For the CDR3, the DNA is TGCGCCAGCAGCTTGGAGAGGGCTTCGACTTCACCCCTCCACTTT. Protein product: CASSLERASTSPLHF.

The chain employs TRBV4-3 and TRBJ2-5; 10 nucleotides match TRBD1. The CDR3 runs 18 residues. After removal of 0 bases from V and 4 bases from J, the junction contained 11 bases not matched to a gene. Germline CDR1 and CDR2: LGHNA and YSLEER. The CDR3 loop reads CASSQDGDRGRGGETQYF. The CDR3 region has the DNA TGCGCCAGCAGCCAAGATGGCGACAGGGGGCGCGGAGGAGAGACCCAGTACTTC.

This clonotype was counted only a few times. This chain joins TRBV6-6 and TRBJ2-7, with TRBD1 matching 7 bases. The CDR3 sequence is 14 residues long. Germline V gene sequence: CDR1 MNHNY, CDR2 SVGAGI (reference sequence). V lost 5 bases and J lost 2; bases outside the gene matches: 6. The CDR3 sequence: CASSPQGFTYEQYF. The CDR3 DNA reads TGTGCCAGCAGTCCACAGGGGTTCACCTACGAGCAGTACTTC.

This clonotype was picked up one time. V and J are TRBV5-1 and TRBJ2-2; maybe TRBD2 (6 bases). Per germline, CDR1 SGHRS and CDR2 YFSETQ. This CDR3 is 16 amino acids long. Trimming cost V 0 bases and J 2 bases, with 11 bases left between them. The CDR3 loop reads CASSLEEGTNTGELFF. CDR3 in DNA: TGCGCCAGCAGCTTGGAGGAGGGTACCAACACCGGGGAGCTGTTTTTT.

The chain is built from TRBV12-3 or TRBV12-4 and TRBJ2-1, with 10 bases lining up with TRBD2. V shed 7 bases, J shed 9 bases, and the junction held 15 bases outside the gene matches. This CDR3 is 16 amino acids long. CDR3 nucleotides: TGTGCCAGCACCCCGTCCGGGGAGCGGGGGGGTTCTGAGCAGTTCTTC. Translated, it gives CASTPSGERGGSEQFF.

The rearrangement links TRBV7-8 to TRBJ2-2; no firm D call. V was trimmed by 3 bases and J by 4 bases, leaving 12 bases between them. The CDR3 is 15 residues long. Germline V gene sequence: CDR1 SGHVS, CDR2 FQNEAQ. CDR3 residues: CASSFFSSSTGELFF. The CDR3 DNA sequence: TGTGCCAGCAGCTTTTTTTCCAGCAGCACCGGGGAGCTGTTTTTT. Supplemented by reference TRBV7-8 and TRBJ2-2, the full variable domain reads GAGVSQSPRYKVAKRGQDVALRCDPISGHVSLFWYQQALGQGPEFLTYFQNEAQLDKSGLPSDRFFAERPEGSVSTLKIQRTQQEDSAVYLCASSFFSSSTGELFFGEGSRLTVL.

This clonotype is a singleton in its sample. The V call is TRBV5-6, the J call TRBJ2-6, with TRBD1 matching 8 bases. The CDR3 contains 16 residues. V was pared by 2 bases and J by 4 bases, with 5 bases of the junction left unmatched. Looked up from germline, CDR1 is SGHDT and CDR2 is YYEEEE. CDR3 DNA: TGTGCCAGCAGCTTTATACAGGGGGTAGGGGCCAACGTCCTGACTTTC. This encodes CASSFIQGVGANVLTF.

The genes are TRBV30 and TRBJ1-1, with a weak D call TRBD1 (6 bases). The CDR3 length is 13 residues. The V gene lost 3 bases and the J gene lost 1 base, with 9 bases spanning the gap. The germline gives CDR1 GTSNPN, CDR2 SVGIG (reference sequence). The CDR3 region is CAWRQGWNTEAFF. CDR3 sequence (DNA): TGTGCCTGGAGACAGGGTTGGAACACTGAAGCTTTCTTT.

The rearrangement uses TRBV5-6 and TRBJ2-2; 8 bases map to TRBD2. CDR1 and CDR2 (germline): SGHDT, YYEEEE. V was clipped by 6 bases and J by 6 bases; unmatched bases: 19. There are 18 residues in the CDR3. As DNA, the CDR3 is TGTGCCAGCACCAATTATCTGGGGACTAGTCGCTTCCCCGGGGAGCTGTTTTTT. Its translation: CASTNYLGTSRFPGELFF.

The chain joins TRBV6-5 to TRBJ2-7, with TRBD1 identical over 8 bases. Germline V gives CDR1 MNHEY, CDR2 SVGAGI. The CDR3 is 15 residues long. With V trimmed by 0 bases and J by 2 bases, 3 bases remained unmatched. DNA for the CDR3: TGTGCCAGCAGTTACTCTCAGGGGGCGGCCTACGAGCAGTACTTC. Protein product: CASSYSQGAAYEQYF.

This clonotype was seen only once. This chain connects TRBV14 to TRBJ2-3; 12 bases fit TRBD2. After removal of 4 bases from V and 5 bases from J, the junction contained 13 bases not matched to a gene. Germline CDR1 SGHDN, CDR2 FVKESK. The CDR3 length is 18 residues. CDR3 nucleotides: TGTGCCAGCAGCCGACATCTACTAGCGGGGGGCCGCGTAGATACGCAGTATTTT. It specifies CASSRHLLAGGRVDTQYF.